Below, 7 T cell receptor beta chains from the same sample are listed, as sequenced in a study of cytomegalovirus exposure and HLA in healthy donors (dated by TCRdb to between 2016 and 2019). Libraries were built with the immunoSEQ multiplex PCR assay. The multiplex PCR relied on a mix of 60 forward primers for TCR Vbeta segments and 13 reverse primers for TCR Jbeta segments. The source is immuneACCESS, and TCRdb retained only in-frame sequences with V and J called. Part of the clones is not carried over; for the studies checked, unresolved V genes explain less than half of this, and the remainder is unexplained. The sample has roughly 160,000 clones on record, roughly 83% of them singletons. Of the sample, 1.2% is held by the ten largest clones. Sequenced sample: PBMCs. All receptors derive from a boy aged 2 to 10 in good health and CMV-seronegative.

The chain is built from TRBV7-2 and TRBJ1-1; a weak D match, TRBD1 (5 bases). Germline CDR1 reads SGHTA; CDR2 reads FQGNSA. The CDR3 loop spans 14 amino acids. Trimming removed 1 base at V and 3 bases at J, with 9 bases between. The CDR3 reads CASSLERGDTEAFF. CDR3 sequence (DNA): TGTGCCAGCAGCTTAGAGCGGGGGGACACTGAAGCTTTCTTT.

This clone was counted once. Here the CDR3 reads CASSAGGVGEAFF. The CDR3 DNA sequence: TGTGCCAGCAGCGCCGGAGGCGTGGGTGAAGCTTTCTTT. This rearrangement joins TRBV9 to TRBJ1-1; D remains ambiguous. Germline values: CDR1 SGDLS, CDR2 YYNGEE. V was pared by 3 bases and J by 7 bases, with 13 bases between. The CDR3 is 13 residues long.

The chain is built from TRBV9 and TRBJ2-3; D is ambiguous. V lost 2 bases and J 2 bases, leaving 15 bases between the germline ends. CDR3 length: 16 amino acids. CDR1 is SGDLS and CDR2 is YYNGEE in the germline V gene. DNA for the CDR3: TGTGCCAGCAGCGTGGTTGGCCAACCCTCCACAGATACGCAGTATTTT. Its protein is CASSVVGQPSTDTQYF. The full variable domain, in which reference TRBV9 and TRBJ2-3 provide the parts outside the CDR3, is DSGVTQTPKHLITATGQRVTLRCSPRSGDLSVYWYQQSLDQGLQFLIQYYNGEERAKGNILERFSAQQFPDLHSELNLSSLELGDSALYFCASSVVGQPSTDTQYFGPGTRLTVL.

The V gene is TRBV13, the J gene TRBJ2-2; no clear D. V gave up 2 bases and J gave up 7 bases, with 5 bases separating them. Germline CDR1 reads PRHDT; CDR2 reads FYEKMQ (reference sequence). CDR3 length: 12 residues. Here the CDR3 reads CASSLFVGELFF. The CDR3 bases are TGTGCCAGCAGCTTATTCGTCGGGGAGCTGTTTTTT.

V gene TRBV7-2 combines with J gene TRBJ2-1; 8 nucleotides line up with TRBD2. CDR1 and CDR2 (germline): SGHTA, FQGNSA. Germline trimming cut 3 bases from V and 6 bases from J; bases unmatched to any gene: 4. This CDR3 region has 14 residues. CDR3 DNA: TGTGCCAGCAGCTTGGGACGGGGGGGCAATGAGCAGTTCTTC. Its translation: CASSLGRGGNEQFF.

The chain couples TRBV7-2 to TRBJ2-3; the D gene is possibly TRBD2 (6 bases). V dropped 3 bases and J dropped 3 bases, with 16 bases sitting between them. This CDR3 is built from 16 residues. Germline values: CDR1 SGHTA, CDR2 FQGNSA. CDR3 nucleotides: TGTGCCAGCAGCTTCTCATCCCGCGGGGTAACAGATACGCAGTATTTT. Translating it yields CASSFSSRGVTDTQYF.

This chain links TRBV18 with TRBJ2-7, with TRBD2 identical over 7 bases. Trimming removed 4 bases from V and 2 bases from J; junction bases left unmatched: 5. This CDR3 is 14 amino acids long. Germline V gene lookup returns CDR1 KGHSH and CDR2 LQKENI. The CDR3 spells CASSLGGGPYEQYV. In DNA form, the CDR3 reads TGTGCCAGCTCACTTGGGGGGGGTCCCTACGAGCAGTACGTC.